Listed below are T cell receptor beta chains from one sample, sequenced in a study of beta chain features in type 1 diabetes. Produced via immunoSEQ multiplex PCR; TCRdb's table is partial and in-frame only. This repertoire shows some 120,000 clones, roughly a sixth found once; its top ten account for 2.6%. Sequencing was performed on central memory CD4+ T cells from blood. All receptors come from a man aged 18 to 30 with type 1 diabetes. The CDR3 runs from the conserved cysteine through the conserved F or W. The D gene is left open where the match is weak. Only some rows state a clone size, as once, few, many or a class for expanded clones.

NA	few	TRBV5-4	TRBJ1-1	CASSLERNTEAFF	TGTGCCAGCAGCTTGGAAAGAAACACTGAAGCTTTCTTT
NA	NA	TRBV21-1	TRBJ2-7	CASSVREYSLGSYEQYF	TGTGCCAGCAGCGTCCGGGAGTACAGCCTTGGGTCCTACGAGCAGTACTTC
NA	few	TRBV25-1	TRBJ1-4	CASSDPALDEKLFF	TGTGCCAGCAGTGATCCGGCATTGGATGAAAAACTGTTTTTT
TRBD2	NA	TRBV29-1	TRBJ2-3	CSAGLAGGTDTQYF	TGCAGCGCCGGACTAGCGGGGGGAACTGATACGCAGTATTTT
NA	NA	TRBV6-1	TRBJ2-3	CASSDHLTDTQYF	TGTGCCAGCAGTGACCACCTCACAGATACGCAGTATTTT
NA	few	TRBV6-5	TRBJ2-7	CASKHGKNEQYF	TGTGCCAGCAAACACGGCAAGAACGAGCAGTACTTC
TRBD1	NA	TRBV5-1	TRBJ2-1	CASSLEVPGQGNNEQFF	TGCGCCAGCAGCTTGGAGGTACCGGGACAGGGGAACAATGAGCAGTTCTTC
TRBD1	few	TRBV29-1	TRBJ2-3	CSVWDRLTDTQYF	TGCAGCGTATGGGACAGACTAACAGATACGCAGTATTTT
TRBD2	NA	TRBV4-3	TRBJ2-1	CASSLAGGSYNEQFF	TGCGCCAGCAGCTTAGCGGGGGGCTCCTACAATGAGCAGTTCTTC
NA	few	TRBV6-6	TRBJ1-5	CASTQRSSPINQPQHF	TGTGCCAGCACCCAGAGGAGCAGTCCAATTAATCAGCCCCAGCATTTT
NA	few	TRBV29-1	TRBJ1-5	CSVEDPNRAQHF	TGCAGCGTTGAAGATCCCAATAGGGCCCAGCATTTT
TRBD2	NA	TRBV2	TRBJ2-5	CASSVNTGGPAETQYF	TGTGCCAGCAGTGTGAATACGGGAGGGCCTGCAGAGACCCAGTACTTC
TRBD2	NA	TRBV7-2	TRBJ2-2	CASSSLPGLAGISGELFF	TGTGCCAGCAGCTCCCTACCTGGACTAGCGGGTATATCCGGGGAGCTGTTTTTT
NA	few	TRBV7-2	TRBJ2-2	CASSRVAGELFF	TGTGCCAGCAGCCGGGTAGCCGGGGAGCTGTTTTTT
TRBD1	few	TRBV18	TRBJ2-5	CASSPSLGQEASQYF	TGTGCCAGCTCACCCTCCTTGGGACAGGAGGCCTCCCAGTACTTC
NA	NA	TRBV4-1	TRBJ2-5	CASSQDLSGHRETQYF	TGCGCCAGCAGCCAAGATCTAAGCGGGCATCGAGAGACCCAGTACTTC
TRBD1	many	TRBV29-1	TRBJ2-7	CSVVRDRGHEQYF	TGCAGCGTTGTTCGGGACAGGGGTCACGAGCAGTACTTC
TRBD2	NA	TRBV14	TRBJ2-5	CASSQGAGAETQYF	TGTGCCAGCAGCCAAGGGGCGGGAGCAGAGACCCAGTACTTC
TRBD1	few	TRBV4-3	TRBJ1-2	CASSQHTTGGGDGYTF	TGCGCCAGCAGCCAACATACTACAGGGGGAGGTGATGGCTACACCTTC
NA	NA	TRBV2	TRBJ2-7	CASSFYEQYF	TGTGCCAGCAGCTTTTACGAGCAGTACTTC
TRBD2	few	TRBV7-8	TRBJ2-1	CASRPTGLAIFNEQFF	TGTGCCAGCAGACCGACGGGACTAGCGATTTTCAATGAGCAGTTCTTC
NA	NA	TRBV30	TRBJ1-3	CALISSGNTIYF	TGTGCCCTAATTAGCTCTGGAAACACCATATATTTT
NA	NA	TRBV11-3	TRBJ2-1	CASSFSERNEQFF	TGTGCCAGCAGCTTCTCCGAGAGGAATGAGCAGTTCTTC
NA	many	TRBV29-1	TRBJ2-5	CSVPLVAVETQYF	TGCAGCGTCCCCCTGGTTGCGGTCGAGACCCAGTACTTC
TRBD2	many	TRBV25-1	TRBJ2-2	CASSEAGGSNTGELFF	TGTGCCAGCAGTGAGGCGGGAGGGTCGAACACCGGGGAGCTGTTTTTT
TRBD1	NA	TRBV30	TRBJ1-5	CAWGSTGEGQPQHF	TGTGCCTGGGGTAGTACAGGGGAGGGGCAGCCCCAGCATTTT
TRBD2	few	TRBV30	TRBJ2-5	CAWSTVAGGGRKETQYF	TGTGCCTGGAGTACGGTAGCGGGAGGGGGCCGTAAAGAGACCCAGTACTTC
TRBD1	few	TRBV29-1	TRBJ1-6	CSVGGQKTNSPLHF	TGCAGCGTTGGGGGACAGAAGACTAATTCACCCCTCCACTTT
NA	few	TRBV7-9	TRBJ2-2	CASSLAGRVRTGELFF	TGTGCCAGCAGCTTAGCGGGCAGGGTTCGAACCGGGGAGCTGTTTTTT
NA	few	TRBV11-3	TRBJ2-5	CASSTDFQETQYF	TGTGCCAGCAGCACCGACTTCCAAGAGACCCAGTACTTC
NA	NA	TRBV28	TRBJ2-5	CASTKRWGSEGETQYF	TGTGCCAGCACCAAACGGTGGGGTTCGGAAGGCGAGACCCAGTACTTC
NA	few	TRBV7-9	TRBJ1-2	CASSLVSGNYGYTF	TGTGCCAGCAGCTTAGTATCCGGGAACTATGGCTACACCTTC
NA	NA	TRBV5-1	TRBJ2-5	CASSLAPSGQETQYF	TGCGCCAGCAGCTTGGCCCCCTCTGGCCAAGAGACCCAGTACTTC
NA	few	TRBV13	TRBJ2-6	CASNLRQGRSGANVLTF	TGTGCCAGCAACTTAAGGCAGGGAAGATCTGGGGCCAACGTCCTGACTTTC
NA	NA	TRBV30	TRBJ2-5	CAWSLVGETQYF	TGTGCCTGGAGCCTCGTAGGAGAGACCCAGTACTTC
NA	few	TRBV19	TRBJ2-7	CASSIVSTSNSYEQYF	TGTGCCAGTAGTATAGTATCCACTAGCAACTCCTACGAGCAGTACTTC
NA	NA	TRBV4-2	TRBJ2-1	CASSRMDEIEQFF	TGTGCCAGCAGCCGGATGGACGAGATTGAGCAGTTCTTC
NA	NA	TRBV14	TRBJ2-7	CASSLSGSYEQYF	TGTGCCAGCAGCCTTAGCGGCTCCTACGAGCAGTACTTC
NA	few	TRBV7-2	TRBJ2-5	CASSLSTVATQYF	TGTGCCAGCAGCTTATCTACGGTCGCCACCCAGTACTTC
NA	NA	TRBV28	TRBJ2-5	CATINSAQETQYF	TGTGCCACTATCAACAGCGCCCAAGAGACCCAGTACTTC
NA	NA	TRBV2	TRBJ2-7	CASSPSPGLDEQYF	TGTGCCAGCAGTCCATCCCCGGGTCTGGACGAGCAGTACTTC
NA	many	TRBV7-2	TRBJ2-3	CASSLASREDTQYF	TGTGCCAGCAGCTTAGCGTCCAGAGAGGATACGCAGTATTTT
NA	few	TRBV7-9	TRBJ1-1	CASGGSGAETEAFF	TGTGCCAGCGGGGGTTCCGGGGCCGAGACTGAAGCTTTCTTT
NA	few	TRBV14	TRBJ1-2	CASSHRGNYGYTF	TGTGCCAGCAGCCATCGGGGAAACTATGGCTACACCTTC
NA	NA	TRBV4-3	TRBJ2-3	CASSQDPSSPYTDTQYF	TGCGCCAGCAGCCAAGATCCGAGTAGCCCCTACACAGATACGCAGTATTTT
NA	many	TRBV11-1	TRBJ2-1	CASSSGLGRGLDNEQFF	TGTGCCAGCAGCTCCGGCTTGGGGCGGGGGCTTGACAATGAGCAGTTCTTC
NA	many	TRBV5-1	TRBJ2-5	CASSRVLEETQYF	TGCGCCAGTTCTCGAGTCTTGGAAGAGACCCAGTACTTC